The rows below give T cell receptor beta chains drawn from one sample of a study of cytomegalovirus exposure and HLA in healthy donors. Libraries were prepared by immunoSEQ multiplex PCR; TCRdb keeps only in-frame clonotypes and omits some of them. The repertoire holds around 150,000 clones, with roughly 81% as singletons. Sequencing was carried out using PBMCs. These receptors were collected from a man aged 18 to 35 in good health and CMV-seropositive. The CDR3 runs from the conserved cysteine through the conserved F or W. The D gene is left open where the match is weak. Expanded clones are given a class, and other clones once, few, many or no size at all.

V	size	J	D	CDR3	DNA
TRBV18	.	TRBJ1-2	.	CASSPPSRSYGYTF	TGTGCCAGCTCACCACCGTCACGGAGCTATGGCTACACCTTC
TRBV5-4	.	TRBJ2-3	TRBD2	CASSGAAGGPGTDTQYF	TGTGCCAGCAGCGGGGCAGCGGGGGGGCCTGGCACAGATACGCAGTATTTT
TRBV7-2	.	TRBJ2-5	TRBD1	CASSRQGDFGETQYF	TGTGCCAGCAGCCGACAGGGGGACTTCGGTGAGACCCAGTACTTC
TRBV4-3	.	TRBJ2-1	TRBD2	CASSQEGAGGYNEQFF	TGCGCCAGCAGCCAAGAAGGAGCGGGGGGTTACAATGAGCAGTTCTTC
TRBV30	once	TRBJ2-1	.	CAWSGRSGNEQFF	TGTGCCTGGAGTGGCCGATCCGGGAATGAGCAGTTCTTC
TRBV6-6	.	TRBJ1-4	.	CASSQWKGQDEKLFF	TGTGCCAGCAGCCAGTGGAAGGGGCAGGATGAAAAACTGTTTTTT
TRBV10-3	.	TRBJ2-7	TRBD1	CAIRVSGQSEQYF	TGTGCCATCAGGGTGTCGGGACAGAGCGAGCAGTACTTC
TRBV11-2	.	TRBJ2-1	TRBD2	CASSLGLAGGNINEQFF	TGTGCCAGCAGCTTGGGACTAGCGGGGGGCAATATCAATGAGCAGTTCTTC
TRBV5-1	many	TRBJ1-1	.	CASSPTVRNTEAFF	TGCGCCAGCAGCCCGACTGTGAGGAACACTGAAGCTTTCTTT
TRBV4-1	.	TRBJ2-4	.	CASSQDTAADSQYF	TGCGCCAGCAGCCAAGACACTGCTGCGGACAGTCAGTACTTC
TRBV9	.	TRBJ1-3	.	CASSATGFVSGNTIYF	TGTGCCAGCAGCGCCACAGGGTTTGTTTCTGGAAACACCATATATTTT
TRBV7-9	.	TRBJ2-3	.	CASSPWSGLTTDTQYF	TGTGCCAGCAGCCCGTGGAGCGGGCTAACCACAGATACGCAGTATTTT
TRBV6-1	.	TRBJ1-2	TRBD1	CASSERATGGVYGYTF	TGTGCCAGCAGTGAAAGGGCGACAGGGGGGGTCTATGGCTACACCTTC
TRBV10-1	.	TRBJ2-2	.	CAKLMTGELFF	TGCGCCAAACTGATGACCGGGGAGCTGTTTTTT
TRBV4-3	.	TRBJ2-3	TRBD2	CASSQEASGSGTQYF	TGCGCCAGCAGCCAAGAGGCTAGCGGCTCCGGTACGCAGTATTTT
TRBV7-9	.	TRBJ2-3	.	CASSLVGDTQYF	TGTGCCAGCAGCTTAGTCGGAGATACGCAGTATTTT
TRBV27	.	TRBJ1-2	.	CASADRGTDGYTF	TGTGCCAGCGCCGATAGGGGTACGGATGGCTACACCTTC
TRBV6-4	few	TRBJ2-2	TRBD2	CASSLYGGGNTGELFF	TGTGCCAGCAGCTTATACGGCGGGGGAAACACCGGGGAGCTGTTTTTT
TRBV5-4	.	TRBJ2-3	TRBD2	CASSFAGGPAADTQYF	TGTGCCAGCAGCTTCGCGGGGGGGCCCGCGGCAGATACGCAGTATTTT
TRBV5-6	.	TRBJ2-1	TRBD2	CASSFGTSSGRNEQFF	TGTGCCAGCAGCTTCGGGACTAGCAGCGGTCGCAATGAGCAGTTCTTC